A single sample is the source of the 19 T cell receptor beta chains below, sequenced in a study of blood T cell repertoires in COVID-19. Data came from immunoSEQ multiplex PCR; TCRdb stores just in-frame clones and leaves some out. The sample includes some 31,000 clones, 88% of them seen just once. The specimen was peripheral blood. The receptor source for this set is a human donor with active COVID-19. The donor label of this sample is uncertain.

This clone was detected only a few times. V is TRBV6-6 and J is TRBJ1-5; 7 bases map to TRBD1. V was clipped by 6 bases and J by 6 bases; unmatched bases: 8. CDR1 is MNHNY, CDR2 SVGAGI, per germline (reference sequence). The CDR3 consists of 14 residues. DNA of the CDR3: TGTGCCAGCAGCCTCGACAGGGTGGGTCAGCCCCAGCATTTT. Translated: CASSLDRVGQPQHF.

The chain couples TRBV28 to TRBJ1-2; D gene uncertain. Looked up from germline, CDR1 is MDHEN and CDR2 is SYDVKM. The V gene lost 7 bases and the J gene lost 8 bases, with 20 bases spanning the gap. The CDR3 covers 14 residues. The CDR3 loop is CASIPPGGLRGYTF. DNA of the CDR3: TGTGCCAGCATCCCTCCCGGCGGCCTGAGGGGCTACACCTTC.

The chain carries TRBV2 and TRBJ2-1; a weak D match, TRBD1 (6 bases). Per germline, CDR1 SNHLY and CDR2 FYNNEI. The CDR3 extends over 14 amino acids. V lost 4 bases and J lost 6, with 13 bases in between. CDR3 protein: CASSVAGERNEQFF. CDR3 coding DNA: TGTGCCAGCAGTGTGGCAGGGGAGCGCAATGAGCAGTTCTTC.

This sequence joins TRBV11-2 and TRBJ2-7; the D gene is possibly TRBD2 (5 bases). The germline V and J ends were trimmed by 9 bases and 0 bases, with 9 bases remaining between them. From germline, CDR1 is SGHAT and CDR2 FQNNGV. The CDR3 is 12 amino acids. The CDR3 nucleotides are TGTGCCAGTCGGGATCACTCCTACGAGCAGTACTTC. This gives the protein CASRDHSYEQYF.

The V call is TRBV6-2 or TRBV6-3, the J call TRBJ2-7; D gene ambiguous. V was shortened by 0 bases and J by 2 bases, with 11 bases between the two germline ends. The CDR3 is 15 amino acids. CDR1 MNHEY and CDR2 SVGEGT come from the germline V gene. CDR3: CASSYSPRQAYEQYF. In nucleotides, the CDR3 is TGTGCCAGCAGTTACTCACCAAGGCAGGCCTACGAGCAGTACTTC.

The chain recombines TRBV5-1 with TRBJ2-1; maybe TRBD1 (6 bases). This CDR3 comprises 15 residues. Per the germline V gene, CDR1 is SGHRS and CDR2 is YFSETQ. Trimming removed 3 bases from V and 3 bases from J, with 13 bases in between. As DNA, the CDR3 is TGCGCCAGCAGCTCAACAGGGCTAGGCTACAATGAGCAGTTCTTC. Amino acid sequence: CASSSTGLGYNEQFF.

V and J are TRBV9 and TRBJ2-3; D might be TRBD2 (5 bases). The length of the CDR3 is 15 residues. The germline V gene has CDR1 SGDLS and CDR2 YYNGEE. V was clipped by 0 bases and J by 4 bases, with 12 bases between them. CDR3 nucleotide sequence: TGTGCCAGCAGCGTAGATGGGGTCGGGGCAGATACGCAGTATTTT. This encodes CASSVDGVGADTQYF.

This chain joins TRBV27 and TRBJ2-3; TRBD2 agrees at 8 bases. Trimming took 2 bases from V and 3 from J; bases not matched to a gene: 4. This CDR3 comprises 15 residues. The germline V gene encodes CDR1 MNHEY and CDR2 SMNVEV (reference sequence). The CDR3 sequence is CASSLGRGGTDTQYF. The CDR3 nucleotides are TGTGCCAGCAGTTTAGGTCGGGGGGGAACAGATACGCAGTATTTT.

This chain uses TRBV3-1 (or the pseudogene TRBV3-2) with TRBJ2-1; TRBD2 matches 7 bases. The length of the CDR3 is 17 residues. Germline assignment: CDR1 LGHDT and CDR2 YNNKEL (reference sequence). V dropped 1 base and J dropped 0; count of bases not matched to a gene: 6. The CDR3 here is CASSQVGGRSSYNEQFF. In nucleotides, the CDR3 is TGTGCCAGCAGCCAAGTCGGCGGGAGAAGCTCCTACAATGAGCAGTTCTTC.

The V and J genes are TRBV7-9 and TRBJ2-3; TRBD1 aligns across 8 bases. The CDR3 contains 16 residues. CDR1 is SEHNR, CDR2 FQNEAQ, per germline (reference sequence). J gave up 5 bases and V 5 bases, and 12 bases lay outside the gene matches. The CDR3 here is CASSPGQGGPRDTQYF. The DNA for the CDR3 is TGTGCCAGCAGCCCTGGACAGGGAGGACCTCGAGATACGCAGTATTTT.

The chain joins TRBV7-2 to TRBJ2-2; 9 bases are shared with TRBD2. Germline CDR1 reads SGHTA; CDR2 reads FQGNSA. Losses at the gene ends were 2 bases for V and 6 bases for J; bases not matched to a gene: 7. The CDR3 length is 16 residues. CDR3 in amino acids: CASSLSGGGAPGELFF. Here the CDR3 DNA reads TGTGCCAGCAGCTTATCGGGCGGGGGGGCCCCCGGGGAGCTGTTTTTT.

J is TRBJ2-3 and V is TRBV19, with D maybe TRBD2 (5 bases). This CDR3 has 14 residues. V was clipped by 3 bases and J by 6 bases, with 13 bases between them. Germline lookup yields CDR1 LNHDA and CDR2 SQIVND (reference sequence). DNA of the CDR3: TGTGCCAGTAGTATCGGGCTAGCCCCCGATACGCAGTATTTT. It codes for CASSIGLAPDTQYF.

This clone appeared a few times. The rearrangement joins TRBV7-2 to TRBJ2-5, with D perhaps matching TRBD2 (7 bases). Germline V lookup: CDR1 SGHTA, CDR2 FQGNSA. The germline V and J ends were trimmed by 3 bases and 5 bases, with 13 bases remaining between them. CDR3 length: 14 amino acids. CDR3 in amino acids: CASSFSGGWETQYF. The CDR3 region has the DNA TGTGCCAGCAGCTTTTCGGGGGGCTGGGAGACCCAGTACTTC.

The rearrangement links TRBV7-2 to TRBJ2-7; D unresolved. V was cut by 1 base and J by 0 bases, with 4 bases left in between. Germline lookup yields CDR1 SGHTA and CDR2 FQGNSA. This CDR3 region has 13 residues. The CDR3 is CASSLDYSYEQYF. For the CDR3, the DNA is TGTGCCAGCAGCTTAGATTACTCCTACGAGCAGTACTTC.

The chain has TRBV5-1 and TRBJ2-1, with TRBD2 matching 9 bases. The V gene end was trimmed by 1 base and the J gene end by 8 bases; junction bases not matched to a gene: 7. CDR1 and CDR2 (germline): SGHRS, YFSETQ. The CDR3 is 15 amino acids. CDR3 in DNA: TGCGCCAGCAGCTTGAGCGGGGGGTTAATCCATGAGCAGTTCTTC. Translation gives CASSLSGGLIHEQFF.

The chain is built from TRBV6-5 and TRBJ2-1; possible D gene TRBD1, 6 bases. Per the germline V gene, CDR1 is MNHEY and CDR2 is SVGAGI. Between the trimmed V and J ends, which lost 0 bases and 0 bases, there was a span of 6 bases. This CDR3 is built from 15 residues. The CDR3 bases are TGTGCCAGCAGTTACTCACAGGGCTCCTACAATGAGCAGTTCTTC. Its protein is CASSYSQGSYNEQFF.

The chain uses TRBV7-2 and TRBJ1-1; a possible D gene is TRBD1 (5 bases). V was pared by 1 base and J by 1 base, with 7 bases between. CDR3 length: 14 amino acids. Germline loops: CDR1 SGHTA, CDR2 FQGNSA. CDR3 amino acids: CASSLETENTEAFF. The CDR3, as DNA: TGTGCCAGCAGCTTAGAGACAGAGAACACTGAAGCTTTCTTT. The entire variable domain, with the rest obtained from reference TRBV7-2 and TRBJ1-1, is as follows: GAGVSQSPSNKVTEKGKDVELRCDPISGHTALYWYRQSLGQGLEFLIYFQGNSAPDKSGLPSDRFSAERTGGSVSTLTIQRTQQEDSAVYLCASSLETENTEAFFGQGTRLTVV.

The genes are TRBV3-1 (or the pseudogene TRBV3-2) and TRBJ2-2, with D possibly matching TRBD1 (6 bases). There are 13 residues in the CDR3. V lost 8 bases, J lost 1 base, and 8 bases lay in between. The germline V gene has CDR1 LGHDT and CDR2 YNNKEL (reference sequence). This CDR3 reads CASGGVNTGELFF. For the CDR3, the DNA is TGTGCCAGCGGGGGCGTGAACACCGGGGAGCTGTTTTTT.

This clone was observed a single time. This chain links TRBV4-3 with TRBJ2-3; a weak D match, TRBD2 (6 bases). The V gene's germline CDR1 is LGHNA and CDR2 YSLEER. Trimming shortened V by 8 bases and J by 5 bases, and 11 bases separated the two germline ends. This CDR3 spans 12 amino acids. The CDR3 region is CASGWGEDTQYF. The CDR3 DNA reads TGCGCCAGCGGATGGGGGGAAGATACGCAGTATTTT.